The clone carrying this TCR beta chain has a count of ten or more. Its antigen is unknown. Arm-PCR with iRepertoire HTBI primers amplified the CDR3 regions for these TCR beta libraries. From the multiplex PCR reads, TCRdb called clonotypes with MiXCR, one entry per CDR3 protein. The table shows some 250,000 distinct CDR3 sequences, with 15% to 20% occurring only once. Stated time point: newly diagnosed GD, antithyroid drugs for less than 3 months. Construction of the TCR library relied on RNA isolated from PBMCs. This specimen comes from a study of regulatory T cells in long-lasting Graves disease. Study-wide results and caveats: Preferential use of TRBV28, TRBJ1-2 and TRBJ2-5 was seen in persistent disease. Rather than thyroid tissue, only peripheral blood underwent study.

The germline gives CDR1 SGHAT, CDR2 FQNNGV. This CDR3 is built from 15 residues. Trimming stripped 6 bases from V and 2 bases from J, with 16 bases between. Separately, the same data were catalogued under a study of T cells in Graves' hyperthyroidism and ophthalmopathy. As that study records: The HTBI set primed first-round TCR CDR3 RT-PCR.

The receptor was isolated from a woman under 40 with Graves disease. This sample comprised peripheral blood mononuclear cells (PBMCs), obtained at new diagnosis, from a patient treated with antithyroid drugs. V gene TRBV11-2 combines with J gene TRBJ1-2, with D perhaps TRBD1 (5 bases). In DNA, the CDR3 is TGTGCCAGCAGATCCGGTGTGGGGCTGAACTATGGCTACACCTTC. This sequence encodes CASRSGVGLNYGYTF.